The 18 T cell receptor beta chains given below trace back to one sample, sequenced in a study of CD8 T cells in Susac syndrome (dated by TCRdb to between 2018 and 2020). Library generation was performed with the immunoSEQ multiplex PCR assay. RNA was extracted with the RNeasy kit and about 0.5 to 1 ug was reverse transcribed using random hexamers. In TCRdb, the public reads were trimmed at Q25 with fastp and aligned with MiXCR, with productive beta chains retained. For every CDR3 protein sequence, its rows merge into one entry that carries the most common genes and DNA. The table for this sample lists approximately 170,000 distinct CDR3 sequences; roughly 95% of them were counted only once. Around 0.13% of the sample comes from the top ten. The sample was CD4+ T cells from PBMCs. These receptors all stem from a human donor in good health.

The J gene is TRBJ1-1, the V gene TRBV12-5; D gene unclear. The V and J ends lost 0 bases and 4 bases respectively, with 6 bases between them. Germline V gene data show CDR1 as LGHNT and CDR2 as FRNRAP. CDR3 length: 13 residues. CDR3 in amino acids: CASGLVLGTEAFF. The CDR3 nucleotides are TGTGCTAGTGGTTTGGTACTGGGCACTGAAGCTTTCTTT.

The chain couples TRBV5-1 to TRBJ1-2; perhaps TRBD1 as D (6 bases). Germline CDR1 reads SGHRS; CDR2 reads YFSETQ. CDR3 size: 14 residues. Trimming cost V 4 bases and J 4 bases, with 14 bases left between them. CDR3 coding DNA: TGCGCCAGCAGCGTAGGGGGTCGGGGCTATGGCTACACCTTC. Amino acids: CASSVGGRGYGYTF.

The sample holds one count of this clonotype. The chain links TRBV29-1 to TRBJ2-7; D is undetermined. Germline V gene data show CDR1 as SQVTM and CDR2 as ANQGSEA. CDR3 length: 12 amino acids. V lost 0 bases and J 1 base, leaving 4 bases between the germline ends. CDR3 in DNA: TGCAGCGTTGAAGACGCTTCCTACGAGCAGTACTTC. It encodes CSVEDASYEQYF.

The rearrangement links TRBV7-8 to TRBJ2-1, with a possible D match to TRBD2 (6 bases). In germline, CDR1 is SGHVS, CDR2 FQNEAQ. V dropped 5 bases and J dropped 3 bases, with 14 bases sitting between them. The CDR3 extends over 15 amino acids. Here the CDR3 reads CASSTRTTIYNEQFF. The CDR3 DNA sequence: TGTGCCAGCAGCACCCGGACTACCATCTACAATGAGCAGTTCTTC.

The chain is built from TRBV25-1 and TRBJ1-2, with TRBD1 matching 7 bases. Losses at the gene ends were 8 bases for V and 4 bases for J; bases not matched to a gene: 7. This CDR3 is 13 amino acids long. Germline V lookup: CDR1 MGHDK, CDR2 SYGVNS. The DNA of the CDR3 is TGTGCCAGCCCCTGGGACAGAACCTATGGCTACACCTTC. It yields the protein CASPWDRTYGYTF.

This clonotype occurred once. V usage is TRBV13 and J usage is TRBJ2-1, with D perhaps matching TRBD2 (6 bases). Deletions cut 4 bases from V and 3 bases from J, with 22 bases between. The CDR3 has 18 amino acids. The germline V gene encodes CDR1 PRHDT and CDR2 FYEKMQ (reference sequence). For the CDR3, the DNA is TGTGCCAGCAGCTCACCCCGACACGTGGGGGGTGGCTACAATGAGCAGTTCTTC. This sequence encodes CASSSPRHVGGGYNEQFF. Complete variable domain (other parts from reference TRBV13 and TRBJ2-1): AAGVIQSPRHLIKEKRETATLKCYPIPRHDTVYWYQQGPGQDPQFLISFYEKMQSDKGSIPDRFSAQQFSDYHSELNMSSLELGDSALYFCASSSPRHVGGGYNEQFFGPGTRLTVL.

The gene calls are TRBV5-1 and TRBJ2-5; the match to TRBD2 covers 7 bases. Germline CDR1 and CDR2: SGHRS and YFSETQ. This CDR3 has 15 amino acids. Trimming removed 0 bases from V and 3 bases from J; junction bases left unmatched: 5. The CDR3 DNA sequence: TGCGCCAGCAGCTTGGAGGGACTAAGAAAAGAGACCCAGTACTTC. This encodes CASSLEGLRKETQYF.

This chain links TRBV29-1 with TRBJ2-6; D perhaps matches TRBD1 (6 bases). This CDR3 has 13 amino acids. Deletions cut 5 bases from V and 4 bases from J, with 9 bases between. Per germline, CDR1 SQVTM and CDR2 ANQGSEA. CDR3 nucleotide sequence: TGCAGCGTTTGGACAGCAGGGGCCAACGTCCTGACTTTC. Translated: CSVWTAGANVLTF.

The chain couples TRBV6-2 or TRBV6-3 to TRBJ2-7, with D hard to call. CDR1 and CDR2 (germline): MNHEY, SVGEGT. The CDR3 contains 14 residues. The V end lost 2 bases, the J end lost 0 bases, and 8 bases lay between the germline ends. The CDR3 loop reads CASSYAVFSYEQYF. CDR3 nucleotides: TGTGCCAGCAGTTACGCGGTCTTCTCCTACGAGCAGTACTTC.

This chain links TRBV12-3 or TRBV12-4 with TRBJ1-3; no reliable D call. V lost 3 bases, J lost 0 bases, and 0 bases lay in between. The CDR3 length is 12 residues. This chain's CDR3 is CASSFSGNTIYF. CDR3 nucleotide sequence: TGTGCCAGCAGTTTCTCTGGAAACACCATATATTTT.

V usage is TRBV5-1 and J usage is TRBJ2-6; weak D call: TRBD1 (5 bases). V was shortened by 4 bases and J by 0 bases, with 8 bases between the two germline ends. Looked up from germline, CDR1 is SGHRS and CDR2 is YFSETQ. The CDR3 totals 15 residues. The CDR3 here is CASSPQGSGANVLTF. DNA for the CDR3: TGCGCCAGCAGCCCTCAGGGCTCTGGGGCCAACGTCCTGACTTTC. Based on the CDR3 plus reference TRBV5-1 and TRBJ2-6, the full variable domain is KAGVTQTPRYLIKTRGQQVTLSCSPISGHRSVSWYQQTPGQGLQFLFEYFSETQRNKGNFPGRFSGRQFSNSRSEMNVSTLELGDSALYLCASSPQGSGANVLTFGAGSRLTVL.

The V and J genes are TRBV2 and TRBJ2-1; the D is unclear. The CDR3 length is 14 residues. The V end lost 6 bases, the J end lost 10 bases, and 19 bases lay between the germline ends. The V gene's germline CDR1 is SNHLY and CDR2 FYNNEI. The CDR3 protein is CASSDQNPEYEQFF. The CDR3 coding sequence is TGTGCCAGCAGCGACCAAAACCCGGAGTACGAGCAGTTCTTC. Full variable domain (outside the CDR3, taken from reference TRBV2 and TRBJ2-1): EPEVTQTPSHQVTQMGQEVILRCVPISNHLYFYWYRQILGQKVEFLVSFYNNEISEKSEIFDDQFSVERPDGSNFTLKIRSTKLEDSAMYFCASSDQNPEYEQFFGPGTRLTVL.

The CDR3 DNA sequence: TGTGCCAGCTCACCCCCTCTGGACAGCCACTATGGCTACACCTTC. Translation: CASSPPLDSHYGYTF. The rearrangement uses TRBV18 and TRBJ1-2; maybe TRBD1 (6 bases). Germline CDR1 and CDR2: KGHSH and LQKENI. The CDR3 has 15 amino acids. Deletions cut 3 bases from V and 3 bases from J, with 14 bases between.

The V gene is TRBV6-5, the J gene TRBJ2-7, with D unclear. CDR1 is MNHEY, CDR2 SVGAGI, per germline. V was clipped by 4 bases and J by 3 bases, with 13 bases between them. The CDR3 length is 14 residues. Here the CDR3 reads CASSSGVISYEQYF. In DNA, the CDR3 is TGTGCCAGCAGTTCGGGTGTCATAAGCTACGAGCAGTACTTC.

The rearrangement uses TRBV7-2 and TRBJ2-3; TRBD1 agrees at 8 bases. Looked up from germline, CDR1 is SGHTA and CDR2 is FQGNSA. V shed 5 bases and J 0 bases; nucleotides not matched to a gene: 13. The CDR3 is 18 residues long. CDR3: CASSQLGIWTGSTDTQYF. The CDR3 DNA is TGTGCCAGCAGCCAACTAGGGATTTGGACAGGGAGCACAGATACGCAGTATTTT.

The chain couples TRBV13 to TRBJ2-7; the D gene is possibly TRBD1 (5 bases). CDR1 and CDR2 (germline): PRHDT, FYEKMQ (reference sequence). V was clipped by 4 bases and J by 1 base, with 14 bases between them. The CDR3 length is 15 residues. CDR3: CASSSLRAGSYEQYF. CDR3 DNA: TGTGCCAGCAGCTCCCTAAGGGCAGGGTCCTACGAGCAGTACTTC.

The V gene is TRBV7-9, the J gene TRBJ2-1; the D gene is possibly TRBD2 (5 bases). The CDR3 is 12 residues long. With 5 bases removed from V and 10 bases from J, the gap between germline ends came to 12 bases. Germline V gene data show CDR1 as SEHNR and CDR2 as FQNEAQ (reference sequence). CDR3 loop: CASSLRGREQFF. For the CDR3, the DNA is TGTGCCAGCAGCCTTCGAGGGCGCGAGCAGTTCTTC.

This chain joins TRBV3-1 and TRBJ2-7, with TRBD1 as a possible D gene (6 bases). This CDR3 has 16 residues. Germline CDR1 LGHDT, CDR2 YNNKEL (reference sequence). The ends were cut back, 5 bases at V and 4 bases at J, with 21 bases in the middle. The CDR3 spells CASSSAPGAGPYEQYF. The CDR3, as DNA: TGTGCCAGCAGCTCAGCGCCAGGGGCGGGTCCTTACGAGCAGTACTTC.